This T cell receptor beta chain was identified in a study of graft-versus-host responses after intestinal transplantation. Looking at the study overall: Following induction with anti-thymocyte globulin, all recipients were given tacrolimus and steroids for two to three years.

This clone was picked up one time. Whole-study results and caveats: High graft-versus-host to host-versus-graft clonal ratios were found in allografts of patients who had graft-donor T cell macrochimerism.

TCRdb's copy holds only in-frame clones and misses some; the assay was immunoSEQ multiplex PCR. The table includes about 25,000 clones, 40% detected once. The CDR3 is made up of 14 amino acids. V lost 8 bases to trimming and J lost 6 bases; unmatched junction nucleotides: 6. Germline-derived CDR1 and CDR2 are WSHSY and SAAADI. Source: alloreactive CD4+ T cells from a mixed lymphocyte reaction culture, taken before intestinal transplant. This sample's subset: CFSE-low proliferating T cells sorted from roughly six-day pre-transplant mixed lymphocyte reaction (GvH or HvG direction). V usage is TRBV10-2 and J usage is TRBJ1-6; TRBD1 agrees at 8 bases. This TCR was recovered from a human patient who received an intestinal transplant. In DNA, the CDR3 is TGCGCCAGCGGGGGACAGGCGTTTAATTCACCCCTCCACTTT. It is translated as CASGGQAFNSPLHF.